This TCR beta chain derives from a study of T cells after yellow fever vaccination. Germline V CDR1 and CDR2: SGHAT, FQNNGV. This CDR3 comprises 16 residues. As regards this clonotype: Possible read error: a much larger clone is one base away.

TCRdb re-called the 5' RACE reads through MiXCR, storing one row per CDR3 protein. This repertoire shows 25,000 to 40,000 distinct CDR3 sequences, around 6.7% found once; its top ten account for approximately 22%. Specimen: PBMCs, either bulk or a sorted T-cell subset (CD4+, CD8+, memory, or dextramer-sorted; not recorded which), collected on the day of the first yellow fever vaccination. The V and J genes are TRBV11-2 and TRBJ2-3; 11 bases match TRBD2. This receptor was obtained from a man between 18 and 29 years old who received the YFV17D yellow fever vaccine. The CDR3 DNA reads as TGTGCCTGCAGCTTCGTAGCGGGGGGGATCACAGATACGCAGTATTTT. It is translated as CACSFVAGGITDTQYF. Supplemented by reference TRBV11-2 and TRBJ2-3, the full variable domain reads EAGVAQSPRYKIIEKRQSVAFWCNPISGHATLYWYQQILGQGPKLLIQFQNNGVVDDSQLPKDRFSAERLKGVDSTLKIQPAKLEDSAVYLCACSFVAGGITDTQYFGPGTRLTVL.